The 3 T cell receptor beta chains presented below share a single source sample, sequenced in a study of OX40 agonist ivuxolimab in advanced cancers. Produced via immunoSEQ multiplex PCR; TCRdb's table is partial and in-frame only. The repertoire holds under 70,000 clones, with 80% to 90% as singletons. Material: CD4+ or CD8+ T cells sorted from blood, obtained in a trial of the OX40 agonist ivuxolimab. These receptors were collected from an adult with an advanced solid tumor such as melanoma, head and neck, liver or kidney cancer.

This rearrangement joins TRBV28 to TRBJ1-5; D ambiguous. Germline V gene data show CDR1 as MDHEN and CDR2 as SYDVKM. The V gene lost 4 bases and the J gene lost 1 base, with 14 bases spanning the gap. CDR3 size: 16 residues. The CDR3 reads CASSSGGWRSNQPQHF. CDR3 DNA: TGTGCCAGCAGTTCAGGTGGATGGAGAAGCAATCAGCCCCAGCATTTT.

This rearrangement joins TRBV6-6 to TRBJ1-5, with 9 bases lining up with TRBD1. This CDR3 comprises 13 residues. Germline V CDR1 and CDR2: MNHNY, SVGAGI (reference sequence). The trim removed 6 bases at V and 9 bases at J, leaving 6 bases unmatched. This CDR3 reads CASSGQGYSPQHF. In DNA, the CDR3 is TGTGCCAGCAGCGGACAGGGGTATTCGCCCCAGCATTTT.

CDR3 amino acids: CASSIDGFSETQYF. In DNA, the CDR3 is TGTGCCAGTAGTATAGATGGTTTTTCAGAGACCCAGTACTTC. The genes are TRBV19 and TRBJ2-5; D not resolved. V lost 0 bases to trimming and J lost 4 bases, with 9 bases between them. The CDR3 spans 14 residues. Germline-derived CDR1 and CDR2 are LNHDA and SQIVND (reference sequence).